This T cell receptor beta chain originates from a study of immune evolution from preneoplasia to lung adenocarcinoma. Findings and caveats of the study: Highest clonality occurred in KRAS-mutant, not EGFR-mutant or double wild-type, nodules. Normal lung had the highest top T cell clone frequencies.

Assay: immunoSEQ multiplex PCR; the TCRdb copy retains only in-frame clones and omits some. The sample holds 6,300 or so clones, around 78% seen once. V lost 5 bases and J lost 4, with 17 bases in between. CDR3 length: 16 residues. Per the germline V gene, CDR1 is SGHTA and CDR2 is FQGTGA. Macro-dissection enriched premalignant or tumor cells before nucleic acid extraction. With regard to this clone: Antigen: not known.

This clonotype was obtained from a donor at least 70 years old with lung adenocarcinoma. The chain links TRBV7-3 to TRBJ2-2; unclear D gene. Input material: FFPE lung adenocarcinoma in situ tissue. As DNA, the CDR3 is TGTGCCAGCAGCCAAGACCGTGCGAGTCCCACCGGGGAGCTGTTTTTT. Its protein product is CASSQDRASPTGELFF.